This is a list of T cell receptor beta chains from one sample in a study of radiotherapy plus CTLA-4 blockade in lung cancer. Generated by immunoSEQ multiplex PCR, the TCRdb table keeps only in-frame clones and is missing some. The data show 65,000 to 100,000 clones, 75% to 90% seen once. Sequenced material: peripheral blood, taken from a patient treated with radiotherapy plus ipilimumab. Source of these receptors: a human donor with non-small cell lung cancer who had stable disease on radiotherapy plus ipilimumab. Each CDR3 is given with its conserved first and last residue. The order of the fields is D gene, V gene, clone size, J gene, CDR3 DNA, CDR3 protein. A D gene is named only where the DNA matches it firmly. Part of the rows lack a size; the others show once, few, many or a class for expanded clones.

NA	TRBV4-2	NA	TRBJ2-3	TGTGCCAGCAGCCAAGATCCTATAGGGGGAGTGGGCACAGATACGCAGTATTTT	CASSQDPIGGVGTDTQYF
TRBD1	TRBV14	few	TRBJ1-4	TGTGCCAGCAGCCAAGCGGTGGGACAGAGGGAAAAACTGTTTTTT	CASSQAVGQREKLFF
NA	TRBV7-6	NA	TRBJ1-6	TGTGCCAGCAGCTTCGTTAATTCACCCCTCCACTTT	CASSFVNSPLHF
NA	TRBV6-4	NA	TRBJ2-7	TGTGCCAGCAGCCAAACTTTTGGCTCCTACGAGCAGTACTTC	CASSQTFGSYEQYF
NA	TRBV7-9	once	TRBJ1-2	TGTGCCAGCAGCGGAGACACCGTCTATGGCTACACCTTC	CASSGDTVYGYTF
TRBD2	TRBV9	NA	TRBJ2-2	TGTGCCAGCAGCGTAGCTGGGACTAGCGGGGGAAACACCGGGGAGCTGTTTTTT	CASSVAGTSGGNTGELFF
NA	TRBV29-1	few	TRBJ2-3	TGCAGCACCCCAGGAAACAGGGTGGCAGATACGCAGTATTTT	CSTPGNRVADTQYF
NA	TRBV27	NA	TRBJ1-2	TGTGCCAGCGGCCTTCGGAAGGGGGACCCGACTAACTATGGCTACACCTTC	CASGLRKGDPTNYGYTF
TRBD1	TRBV18	NA	TRBJ1-2	TGTGCCAGCTCACCAGGACAGGGTGGCTATGGCTACACCTTC	CASSPGQGGYGYTF
NA	TRBV7-2	NA	TRBJ2-7	TGTGCCAGCAGTCCCCAACCCTGGGGCAACTACGAGCAGTACTTC	CASSPQPWGNYEQYF
NA	TRBV5-5	NA	TRBJ1-1	TGTGCCAGCAGCTTGGACTCCAAGGAGAACACTGAAGCTTTCTTT	CASSLDSKENTEAFF
NA	TRBV6-1	NA	TRBJ1-5	TGTGCCAGCTATTTCAGGGGAGGTAGCAATCAGCCCCAGCATTTT	CASYFRGGSNQPQHF
NA	TRBV5-1	NA	TRBJ2-1	TGCGCCAGCAGCTTGGCAGGGAAGGGTGAGCAGTTCTTC	CASSLAGKGEQFF
NA	TRBV7-8	few	TRBJ2-1	TGTGCCAGCAGCTTAGCTGGAGGTAATGAGCAGTTCTTC	CASSLAGGNEQFF
TRBD2	TRBV9	NA	TRBJ2-5	TGTGCCAGCAGCGGACCAAACTCGGGGGGAATGACGACCCAGTACTTC	CASSGPNSGGMTTQYF
TRBD2	TRBV5-5	NA	TRBJ2-1	TGTGCCAGCAGGCCTCTAGCGGGAGCGATCAGTGAGCAGTTCTTC	CASRPLAGAISEQFF
NA	TRBV9	NA	TRBJ2-3	TGTGCCAGCAGCGTAGCTTTAGCAGATACGCAGTATTTT	CASSVALADTQYF
TRBD2	TRBV9	NA	TRBJ2-1	TGTGCCAGCAGCGCTAGCGGGGGTTCCTACAATGAGCAGTTCTTC	CASSASGGSYNEQFF
NA	TRBV11-2	NA	TRBJ1-2	TGTGCCAGCACCCAAATTTTCGTGGGGGGCTACACCTTC	CASTQIFVGGYTF